The source of this T cell receptor (beta chain) is a study of blood T cell repertoires in COVID-19. The V gene's germline CDR1 is LNHNV and CDR2 YYDKDF (reference sequence). The length of the CDR3 is 15 residues. Losses at the gene ends were 0 bases for V and 14 bases for J; bases not matched to a gene: 14. The data were produced by immunoSEQ multiplex PCR, yet TCRdb's version contains in-frame clones alone and is incomplete. Of approximately 90,000 clones listed, 70% to 90% are singletons. The TCR originated in a human donor in a cohort sampled during active COVID-19. The specimen was peripheral blood. The gene calls are TRBV15 and TRBJ1-2; TRBD1 matches at 8 bases. The CDR3, as DNA: TGTGCCACCAGCAGAGATCGAGCTAGGACAGGGTTTACAACCTTC. Amino acid sequence: CATSRDRARTGFTTF.